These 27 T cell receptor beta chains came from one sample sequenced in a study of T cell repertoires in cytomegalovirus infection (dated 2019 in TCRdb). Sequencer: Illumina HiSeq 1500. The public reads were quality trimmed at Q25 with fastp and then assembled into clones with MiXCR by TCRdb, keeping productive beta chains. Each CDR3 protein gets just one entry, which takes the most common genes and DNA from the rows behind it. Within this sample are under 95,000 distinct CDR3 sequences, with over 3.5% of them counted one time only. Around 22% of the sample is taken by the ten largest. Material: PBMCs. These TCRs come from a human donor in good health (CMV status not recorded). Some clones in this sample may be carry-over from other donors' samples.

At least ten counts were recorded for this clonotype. The CDR3 reads CASSLERGLYEQYF. The DNA for the CDR3 is TGTGCCAGCAGCTTAGAAAGGGGATTGTACGAGCAGTACTTC. The rearrangement links TRBV7-2 to TRBJ2-7; maybe TRBD1 (5 bases). There are 14 residues in the CDR3. V was clipped by 1 base and J by 4 bases, with 11 bases between them. Germline V lookup: CDR1 SGHTA, CDR2 FQGNSA. Looking up the rest from reference TRBV7-2 and TRBJ2-7 gives the full variable domain: GAGVSQSPSNKVTEKGKDVELRCDPISGHTALYWYRQSLGQGLEFLIYFQGNSAPDKSGLPSDRFSAERTGGSVSTLTIQRTQQEDSAVYLCASSLERGLYEQYFGPGTRLTVT.

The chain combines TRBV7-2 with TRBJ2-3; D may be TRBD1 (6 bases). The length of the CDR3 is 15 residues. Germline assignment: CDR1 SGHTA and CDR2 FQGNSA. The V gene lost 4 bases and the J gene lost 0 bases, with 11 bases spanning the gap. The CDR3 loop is CASSWTESSTDTQYF. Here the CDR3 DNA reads TGTGCCAGCAGCTGGACAGAATCTAGCACAGATACGCAGTATTTT.

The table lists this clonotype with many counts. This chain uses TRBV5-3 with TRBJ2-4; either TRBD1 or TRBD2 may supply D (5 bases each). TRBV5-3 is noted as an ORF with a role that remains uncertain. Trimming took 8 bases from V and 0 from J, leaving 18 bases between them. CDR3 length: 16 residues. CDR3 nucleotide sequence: TGTGCCAGCAGCCACGGGGCGGGCCTAGCCAAAAACATTCAGTACTTC. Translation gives CASSHGAGLAKNIQYF.

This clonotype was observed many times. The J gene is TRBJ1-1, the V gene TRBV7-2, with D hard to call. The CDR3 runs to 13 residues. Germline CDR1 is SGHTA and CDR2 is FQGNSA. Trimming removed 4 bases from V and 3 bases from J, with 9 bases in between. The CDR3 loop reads CASSSTDYTEAFF. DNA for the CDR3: TGTGCCAGCAGCTCCACAGACTACACTGAAGCTTTCTTT.

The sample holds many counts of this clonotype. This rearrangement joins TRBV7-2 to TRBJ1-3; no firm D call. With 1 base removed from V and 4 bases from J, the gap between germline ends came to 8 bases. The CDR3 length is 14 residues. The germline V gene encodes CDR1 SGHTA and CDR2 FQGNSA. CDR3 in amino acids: CASSLVTPGNTIYF. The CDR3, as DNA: TGTGCCAGCAGCTTAGTCACGCCGGGAAACACCATATATTTT.

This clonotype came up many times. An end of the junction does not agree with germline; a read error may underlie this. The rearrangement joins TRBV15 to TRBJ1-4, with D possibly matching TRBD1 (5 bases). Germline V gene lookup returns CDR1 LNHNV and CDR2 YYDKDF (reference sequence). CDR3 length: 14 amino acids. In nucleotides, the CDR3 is TGTGCCACCAGCAGAGGTGGGACTAGTGAAAAACTGTTTTTT. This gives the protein CATSRGGTSEKLFF.

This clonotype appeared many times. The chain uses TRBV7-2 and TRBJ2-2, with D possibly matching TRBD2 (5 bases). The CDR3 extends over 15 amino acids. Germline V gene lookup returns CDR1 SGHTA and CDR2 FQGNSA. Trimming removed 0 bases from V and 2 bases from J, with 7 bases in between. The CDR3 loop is CASSLASANTGELFF. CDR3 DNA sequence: TGTGCCAGCAGCTTAGCTAGCGCAAACACCGGGGAGCTGTTTTTT.

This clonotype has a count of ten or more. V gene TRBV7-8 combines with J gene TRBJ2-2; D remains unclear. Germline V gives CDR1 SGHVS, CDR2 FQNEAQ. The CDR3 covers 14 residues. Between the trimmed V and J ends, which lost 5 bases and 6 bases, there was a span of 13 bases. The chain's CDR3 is CASSQENVPGELFF. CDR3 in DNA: TGTGCCAGCAGCCAGGAGAATGTTCCCGGGGAGCTGTTTTTT.

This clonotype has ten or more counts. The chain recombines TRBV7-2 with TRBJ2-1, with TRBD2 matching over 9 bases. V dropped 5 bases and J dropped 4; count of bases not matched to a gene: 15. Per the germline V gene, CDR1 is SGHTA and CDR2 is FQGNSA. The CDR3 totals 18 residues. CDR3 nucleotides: TGTGCCAGCAGCCCCCAGCCATGGCGGGGGGGCGGTTACAATGAGCAGTTCTTC. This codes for CASSPQPWRGGGYNEQFF.

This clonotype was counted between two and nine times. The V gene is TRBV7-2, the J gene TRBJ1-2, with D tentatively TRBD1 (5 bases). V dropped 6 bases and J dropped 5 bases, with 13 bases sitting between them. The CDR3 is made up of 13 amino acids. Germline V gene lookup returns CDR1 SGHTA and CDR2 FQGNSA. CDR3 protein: CASSSGTEYGYTF. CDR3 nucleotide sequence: TGTGCCAGCAGTTCCGGGACCGAATATGGCTACACCTTC.

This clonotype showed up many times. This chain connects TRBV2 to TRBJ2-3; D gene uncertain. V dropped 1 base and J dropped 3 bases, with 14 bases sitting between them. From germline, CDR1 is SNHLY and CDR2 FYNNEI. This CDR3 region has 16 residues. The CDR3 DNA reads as TGTGCCAGCAGTGAAGTCTGGGCGCGCCAGACAGATACGCAGTATTTT. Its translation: CASSEVWARQTDTQYF. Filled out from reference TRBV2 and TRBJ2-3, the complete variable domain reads EPEVTQTPSHQVTQMGQEVILRCVPISNHLYFYWYRQILGQKVEFLVSFYNNEISEKSEIFDDQFSVERPDGSNFTLKIRSTKLEDSAMYFCASSEVWARQTDTQYFGPGTRLTVL.

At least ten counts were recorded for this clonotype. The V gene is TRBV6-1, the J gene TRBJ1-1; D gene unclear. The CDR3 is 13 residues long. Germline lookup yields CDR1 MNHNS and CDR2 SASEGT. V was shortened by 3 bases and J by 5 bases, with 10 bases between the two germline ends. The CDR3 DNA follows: TGTGCCAGCAGTGACGGGGTTTATACTGAAGCTTTCTTT. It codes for CASSDGVYTEAFF.

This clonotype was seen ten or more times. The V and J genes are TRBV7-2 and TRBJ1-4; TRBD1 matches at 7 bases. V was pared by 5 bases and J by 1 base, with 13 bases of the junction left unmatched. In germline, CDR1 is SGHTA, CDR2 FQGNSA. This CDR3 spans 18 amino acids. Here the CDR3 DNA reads TGTGCCAGCAGCACCAGACAGGGAGGTTACGGAACTAATGAAAAACTGTTTTTT. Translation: CASSTRQGGYGTNEKLFF.

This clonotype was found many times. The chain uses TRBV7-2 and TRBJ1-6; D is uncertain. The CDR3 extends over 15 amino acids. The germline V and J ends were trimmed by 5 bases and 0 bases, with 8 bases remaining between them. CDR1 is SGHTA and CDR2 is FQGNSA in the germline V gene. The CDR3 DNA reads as TGTGCCAGCAGCGATTTTGGCTCCTATAATTCACCCCTCCACTTT. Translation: CASSDFGSYNSPLHF.

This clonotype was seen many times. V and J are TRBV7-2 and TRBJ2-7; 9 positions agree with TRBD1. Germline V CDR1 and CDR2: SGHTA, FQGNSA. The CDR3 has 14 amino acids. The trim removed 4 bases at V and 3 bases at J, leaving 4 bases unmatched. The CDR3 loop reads CASSSGTGNYEQYF. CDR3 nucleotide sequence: TGTGCCAGCAGCTCCGGGACAGGGAACTACGAGCAGTACTTC.

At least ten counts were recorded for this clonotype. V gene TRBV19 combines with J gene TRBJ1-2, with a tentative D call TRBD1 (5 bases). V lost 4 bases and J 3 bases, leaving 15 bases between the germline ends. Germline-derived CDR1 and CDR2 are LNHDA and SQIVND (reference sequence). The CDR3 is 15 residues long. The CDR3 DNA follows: TGTGCCAGTAGTAGATGGGACTTGGGGGACTATGGCTACACCTTC. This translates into CASSRWDLGDYGYTF. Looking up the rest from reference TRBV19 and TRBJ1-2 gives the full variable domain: DGGITQSPKYLFRKEGQNVTLSCEQNLNHDAMYWYRQDPGQGLRLIYYSQIVNDFQKGDIAEGYSVSREKKESFPLTVTSAQKNPTAFYLCASSRWDLGDYGYTFGSGTRLTVV.

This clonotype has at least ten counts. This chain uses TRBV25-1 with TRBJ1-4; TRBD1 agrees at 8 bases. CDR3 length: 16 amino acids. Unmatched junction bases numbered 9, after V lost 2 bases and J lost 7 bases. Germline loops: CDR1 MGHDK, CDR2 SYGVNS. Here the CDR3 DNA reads TGTGCCAGCAGTGAAAACAGGGGGTACAGCACTGAAAAACTGTTTTTT. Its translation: CASSENRGYSTEKLFF. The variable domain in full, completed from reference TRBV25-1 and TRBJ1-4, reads EADIYQTPRYLVIGTGKKITLECSQTMGHDKMYWYQQDPGMELHLIHYSYGVNSTEKGDLSSESTVSRIRTEHFPLTLESARPSHTSQYLCASSENRGYSTEKLFFGSGTQLSVL.

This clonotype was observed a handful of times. CDR3 in amino acids: CASSQRSGQQETQYF. The CDR3 bases are TGTGCCAGCAGCCAAAGGTCGGGACAACAAGAGACCCAGTACTTC. The chain uses TRBV14 and TRBJ2-5, with TRBD1 as a possible D gene (6 bases). Trimming took off 2 bases at V and 2 bases at J, with 12 bases between the two ends. This CDR3 region has 15 residues. Germline CDR1 is SGHDN and CDR2 is FVKESK.

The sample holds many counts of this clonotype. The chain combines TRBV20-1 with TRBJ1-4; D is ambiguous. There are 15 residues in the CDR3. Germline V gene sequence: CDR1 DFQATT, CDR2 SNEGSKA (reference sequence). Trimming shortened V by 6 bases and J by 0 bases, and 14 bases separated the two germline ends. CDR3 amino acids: CSAEGSDPTNEKLFF. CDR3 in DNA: TGCAGTGCAGAGGGCAGCGATCCAACTAATGAAAAACTGTTTTTT.

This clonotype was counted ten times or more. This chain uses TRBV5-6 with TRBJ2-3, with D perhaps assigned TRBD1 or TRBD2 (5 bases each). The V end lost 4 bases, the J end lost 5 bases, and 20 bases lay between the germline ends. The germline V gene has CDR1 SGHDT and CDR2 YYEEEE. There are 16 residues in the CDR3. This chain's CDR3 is CASSETGTLSRDTQYF. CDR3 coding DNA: TGTGCCAGCAGCGAAACCGGGACGTTGAGCCGAGATACGCAGTATTTT.

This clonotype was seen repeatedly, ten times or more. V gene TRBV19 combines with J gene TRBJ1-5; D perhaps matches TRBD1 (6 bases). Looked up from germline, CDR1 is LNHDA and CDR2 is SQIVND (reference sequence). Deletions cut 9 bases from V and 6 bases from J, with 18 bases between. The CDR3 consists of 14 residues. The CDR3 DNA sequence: TGTGCCAGCAGAGGGTTTTTAGGGGGTCAGCCCCAGCATTTT. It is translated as CASRGFLGGQPQHF.

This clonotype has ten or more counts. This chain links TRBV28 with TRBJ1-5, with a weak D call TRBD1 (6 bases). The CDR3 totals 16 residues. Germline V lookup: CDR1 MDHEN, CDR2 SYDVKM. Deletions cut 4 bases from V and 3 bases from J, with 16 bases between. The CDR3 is CASSSIRQVVNQPQHF. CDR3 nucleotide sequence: TGTGCCAGCAGTTCAATACGACAGGTGGTCAATCAGCCCCAGCATTTT.

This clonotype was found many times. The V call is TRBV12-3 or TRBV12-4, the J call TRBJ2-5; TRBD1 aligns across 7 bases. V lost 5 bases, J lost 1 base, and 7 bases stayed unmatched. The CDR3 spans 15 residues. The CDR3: CASSISGTVQETQYF. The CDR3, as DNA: TGTGCCAGCAGTATTTCCGGGACAGTCCAAGAGACCCAGTACTTC.

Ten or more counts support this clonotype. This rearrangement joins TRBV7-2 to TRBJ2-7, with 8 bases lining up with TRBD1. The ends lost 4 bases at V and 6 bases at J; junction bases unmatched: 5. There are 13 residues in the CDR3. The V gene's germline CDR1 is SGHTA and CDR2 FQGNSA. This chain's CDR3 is CASSSGQGGEQYF. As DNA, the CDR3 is TGTGCCAGCAGCTCCGGACAGGGAGGCGAGCAGTACTTC.

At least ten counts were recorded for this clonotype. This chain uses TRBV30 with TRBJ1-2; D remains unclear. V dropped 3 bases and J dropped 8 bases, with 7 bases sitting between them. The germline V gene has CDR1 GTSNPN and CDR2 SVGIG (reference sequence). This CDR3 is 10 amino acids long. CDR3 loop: CAWSGNGYTF. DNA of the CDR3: TGTGCCTGGAGCGGCAACGGCTACACCTTC. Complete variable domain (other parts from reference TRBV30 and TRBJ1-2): SQTIHQWPATLVQPVGSPLSLECTVEGTSNPNLYWYRQAAGRGLQLLFYSVGIGQISSEVPQNLSASRPQDRQFILSSKKLLLSDSGFYLCAWSGNGYTFGSGTRLTVV.

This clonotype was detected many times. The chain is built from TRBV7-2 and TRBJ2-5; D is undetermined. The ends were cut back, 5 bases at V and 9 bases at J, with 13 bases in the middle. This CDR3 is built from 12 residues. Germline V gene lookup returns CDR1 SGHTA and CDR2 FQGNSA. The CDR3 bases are TGTGCCAGCAGCACAGAGTTAGGTGCCCAGTACTTC. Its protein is CASSTELGAQYF.

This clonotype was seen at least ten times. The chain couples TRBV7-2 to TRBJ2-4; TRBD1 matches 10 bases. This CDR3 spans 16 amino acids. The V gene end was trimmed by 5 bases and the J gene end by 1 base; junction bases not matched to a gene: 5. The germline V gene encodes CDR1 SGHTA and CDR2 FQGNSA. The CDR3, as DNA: TGTGCCAGCAGCCTGCGGGACAGGGGTGCCAAAAACATTCAGTACTTC. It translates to CASSLRDRGAKNIQYF.